This T cell receptor (beta chain) originates from a study of blood T cells in healthy people across ages. The use of a sample-barcoded 5' primer and a J-beta primer mix characterized a second PCR of about 6 to 11 cycles. MiXCR, applied by TCRdb to the 5' RACE reads, yields one record per CDR3 protein. The sample consists of about 780,000 distinct CDR3 sequences, roughly 60% of them appearing once. Germline CDR1 reads MDHEN; CDR2 reads SYDVKM. The CDR3 has 13 residues. V lost 6 bases and J lost 5, with 13 bases in between. This receptor was identified in a man aged 25-40 years in good health. The sequencing input was blood. The gene calls are TRBV28 and TRBJ2-5, with a weak D call TRBD1 (5 bases). DNA for the CDR3: TGTGCCAGCAGCTCCCAGGGATGGGAGACCCAGTACTTC. Encoded protein: CASSSQGWETQYF.